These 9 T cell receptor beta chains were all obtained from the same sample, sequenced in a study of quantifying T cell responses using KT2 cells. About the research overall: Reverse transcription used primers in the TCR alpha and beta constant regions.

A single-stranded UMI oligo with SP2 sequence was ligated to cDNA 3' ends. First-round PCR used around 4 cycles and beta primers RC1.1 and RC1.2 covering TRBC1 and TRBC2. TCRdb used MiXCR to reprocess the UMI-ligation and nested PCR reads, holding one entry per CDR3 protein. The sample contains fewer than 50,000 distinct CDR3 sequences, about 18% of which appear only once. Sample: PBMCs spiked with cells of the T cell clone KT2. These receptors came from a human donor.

CDR3 DNA: TGCAGTGCACGCGGAGGGCGAAGCTCCTACGAGCAGTACTTC. This sequence encodes CSARGGRSSYEQYF. The chain recombines TRBV20-1 with TRBJ2-7; TRBD2 is a possible D gene (6 bases). CDR1 is DFQATT, CDR2 SNEGSKA, per germline (reference sequence). Between the trimmed V and J ends, which lost 6 bases and 0 bases, there was a span of 15 bases. The CDR3 is 14 amino acids.

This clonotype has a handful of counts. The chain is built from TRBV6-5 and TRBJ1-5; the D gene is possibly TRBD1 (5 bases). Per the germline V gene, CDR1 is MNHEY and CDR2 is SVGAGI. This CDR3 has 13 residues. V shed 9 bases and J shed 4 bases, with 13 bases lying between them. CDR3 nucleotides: TGTGCCAGTACAGGCACCCCGAATCAGCCCCAGCATTTT. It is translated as CASTGTPNQPQHF.

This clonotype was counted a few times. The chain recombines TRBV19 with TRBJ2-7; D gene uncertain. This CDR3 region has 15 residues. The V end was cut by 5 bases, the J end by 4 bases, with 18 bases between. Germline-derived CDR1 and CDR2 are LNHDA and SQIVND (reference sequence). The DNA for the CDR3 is TGTGCCAGTAGTCTGACGGCGAGCTCTACGTACGAGCAGTACTTC. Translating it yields CASSLTASSTYEQYF.

The CDR3 DNA is TGTGCCAGCAGCTTTAGTCGCGAGGGGGCATATGAAAAACTGTTTTTT. It specifies CASSFSREGAYEKLFF. The J gene is TRBJ1-4, the V gene TRBV11-2; the match to TRBD1 covers 7 bases. Trimming cost V 3 bases and J 6 bases; bases outside gene matches: 10. The CDR3 spans 16 residues. Germline CDR1 SGHAT, CDR2 FQNNGV.

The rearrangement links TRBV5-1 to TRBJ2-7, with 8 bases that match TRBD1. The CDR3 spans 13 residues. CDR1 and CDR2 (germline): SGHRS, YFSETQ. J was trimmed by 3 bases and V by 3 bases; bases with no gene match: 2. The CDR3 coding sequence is TGCGCCAGCAGCTCCGGACAGGGCTACGAGCAGTACTTC. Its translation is CASSSGQGYEQYF. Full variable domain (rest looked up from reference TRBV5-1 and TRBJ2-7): KAGVTQTPRYLIKTRGQQVTLSCSPISGHRSVSWYQQTPGQGLQFLFEYFSETQRNKGNFPGRFSGRQFSNSRSEMNVSTLELGDSALYLCASSSGQGYEQYFGPGTRLTVT.

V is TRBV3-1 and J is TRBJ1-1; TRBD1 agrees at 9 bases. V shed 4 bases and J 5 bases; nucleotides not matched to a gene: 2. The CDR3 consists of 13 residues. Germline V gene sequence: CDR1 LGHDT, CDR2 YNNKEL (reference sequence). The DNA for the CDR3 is TGTGCCAGCAGCCGGGACAGGGTAACTGAAGCTTTCTTT. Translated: CASSRDRVTEAFF.

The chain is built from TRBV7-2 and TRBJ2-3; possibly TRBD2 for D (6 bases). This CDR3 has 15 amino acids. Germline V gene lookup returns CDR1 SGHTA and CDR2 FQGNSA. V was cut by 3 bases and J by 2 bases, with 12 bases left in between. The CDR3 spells CASSFLAPHTDTQYF. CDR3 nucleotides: TGTGCCAGCAGCTTCCTAGCGCCTCACACAGATACGCAGTATTTT.

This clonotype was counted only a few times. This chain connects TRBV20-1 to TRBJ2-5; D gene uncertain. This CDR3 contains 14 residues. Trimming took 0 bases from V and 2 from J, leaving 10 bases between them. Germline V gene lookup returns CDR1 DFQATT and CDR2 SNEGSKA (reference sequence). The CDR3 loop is CSARDLARQETQYF. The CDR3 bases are TGCAGTGCTAGAGATTTAGCTAGACAAGAGACCCAGTACTTC.

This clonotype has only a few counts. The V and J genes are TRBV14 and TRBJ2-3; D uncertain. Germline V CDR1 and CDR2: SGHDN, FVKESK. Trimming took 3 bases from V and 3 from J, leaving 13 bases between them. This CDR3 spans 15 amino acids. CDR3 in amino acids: CASSQKGLTTDTQYF. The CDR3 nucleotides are TGTGCCAGCAGCCAGAAAGGCTTGACGACAGATACGCAGTATTTT. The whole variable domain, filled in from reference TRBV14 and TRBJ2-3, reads EAGVTQFPSHSVIEKGQTVTLRCDPISGHDNLYWYRRVMGKEIKFLLHFVKESKQDESGMPNNRFLAERTGGTYSTLKVQPAELEDSGVYFCASSQKGLTTDTQYFGPGTRLTVL.